These 22 T cell receptor beta chains were all obtained from the same sample, sequenced in a study of CD8+ T cells in alopecia areata. Isolated RNA was reverse transcribed into cDNA used as the sequencing template. TCRdb's copy holds only in-frame clones and misses some; the assay was immunoSEQ multiplex PCR. In the table there are some 150,000 clones, around two thirds of which are singletons. Sequenced input: CD8+ T cells sorted from blood. The source is a human donor in good health.

This rearrangement joins TRBV6-5 to TRBJ1-1, with 9 bases matching TRBD1. The CDR3 spans 14 residues. CDR1 is MNHEY, CDR2 SVGAGI, per germline. V trimming: 2 bases; J trimming: 6 bases; junction bases outside the gene matches: 4. DNA for the CDR3: TGTGCCAGCAGTTACGACAGGGGGGCCGCTGAAGCTTTCTTT. Translated, it gives CASSYDRGAAEAFF.

This clone appeared a few times. The chain is built from TRBV29-1 and TRBJ2-1; the D gene is possibly TRBD2 (6 bases). There are 13 residues in the CDR3. Trimming removed 5 bases at V and 14 bases at J, with 22 bases between. Per germline, CDR1 SQVTM and CDR2 ANQGSEA. CDR3 DNA sequence: TGCAGCGTTCCACTCGGGACTGGAGGAGGAAAGTTCTTC. It codes for CSVPLGTGGGKFF.

V gene TRBV7-6 combines with J gene TRBJ2-5; D uncertain. The CDR3 totals 15 residues. CDR1 is SGHVS and CDR2 is FNYEAQ in the germline V gene. V lost 5 bases and J 4 bases, leaving 17 bases between the germline ends. The CDR3 bases are TGTGCCAGCAGCCCCCAGGCTACAGAAGGAGAGACCCAGTACTTC. Protein product: CASSPQATEGETQYF.

This clone has more than one count but fewer than ten. This chain connects TRBV27 to TRBJ2-7; D may be TRBD2 (5 bases). Germline-derived CDR1 and CDR2 are MNHEY and SMNVEV (reference sequence). V was cut by 7 bases and J by 0 bases, with 13 bases left in between. This CDR3 is 14 amino acids long. The chain's CDR3 is CASTPAGSSYEQYF. The CDR3 nucleotides read TGTGCCAGCACCCCGGCGGGTAGCTCCTACGAGCAGTACTTC.

The rearrangement uses TRBV7-9 and TRBJ2-1, with a weak D call TRBD1 (5 bases). V was trimmed by 5 bases and J by 8 bases, leaving 10 bases between them. Germline V gene lookup returns CDR1 SEHNR and CDR2 FQNEAQ (reference sequence). This CDR3 spans 12 amino acids. CDR3 region: CASSHEGDEQFF. DNA of the CDR3: TGTGCCAGCAGCCACGAAGGGGATGAGCAGTTCTTC.

This clone was seen once. The rearrangement joins TRBV6-5 to TRBJ2-7, with 15 bases lining up with TRBD2. The CDR3 contains 14 residues. CDR1 and CDR2 (germline): MNHEY, SVGAGI. Trimming cost V 4 bases and J 6 bases; bases outside gene matches: 1. CDR3 sequence: CASSLGLAGGEQYF. The CDR3 nucleotides are TGTGCCAGCAGTTTGGGACTAGCGGGAGGCGAGCAGTACTTC.

The rearrangement uses TRBV10-3 and TRBJ1-2, with no clear D. The CDR3 contains 11 residues. The V end lost 10 bases, the J end lost 3 bases, and 9 bases lay between the germline ends. Germline V gene sequence: CDR1 ENHRY, CDR2 SYGVKD. In DNA, the CDR3 is TGTGCCACCCGTAGGGACTATGGCTACACCTTC. Its translation is CATRRDYGYTF.

This chain links TRBV7-2 with TRBJ2-7; D call uncertain. Looked up from germline, CDR1 is SGHTA and CDR2 is FQGNSA. The V end was cut by 2 bases, the J end by 2 bases, with 7 bases between. The CDR3 has 13 amino acids. The CDR3 nucleotides read TGTGCCAGCAGCTTAATCTCGGCCTACGAGCAGTACTTC. As protein: CASSLISAYEQYF.

The chain carries TRBV2 and TRBJ2-1, with 7 bases fitting TRBD2. The CDR3 runs to 16 residues. Germline values: CDR1 SNHLY, CDR2 FYNNEI. The trim removed 3 bases at V and 2 bases at J, leaving 7 bases unmatched. CDR3 DNA sequence: TGTGCCAGCAGTGATATTCTAGCGGTCGCCTACAATGAGCAGTTCTTC. It codes for CASSDILAVAYNEQFF.

The chain has TRBV30 and TRBJ2-7, with D possibly matching TRBD2 (6 bases). This CDR3 has 12 residues. Germline assignment: CDR1 GTSNPN and CDR2 SVGIG (reference sequence). V lost 5 bases and J 1 base, leaving 9 bases between the germline ends. The CDR3 reads CAWGGASYEQYF. Here the CDR3 DNA reads TGTGCCTGGGGAGGGGCGTCCTACGAGCAGTACTTC.

V usage is TRBV27 and J usage is TRBJ1-2, with D unclear. Germline values: CDR1 MNHEY, CDR2 SMNVEV (reference sequence). The V and J ends lost 5 bases and 1 base respectively, with 11 bases between them. The CDR3 spans 14 residues. The CDR3 DNA follows: TGTGCCAGCAGTCCGAATCCCGATAACTATGGCTACACCTTC. It yields the protein CASSPNPDNYGYTF.

This clone was seen only a few times. J is TRBJ2-5 and V is TRBV28, with D perhaps being TRBD1 or TRBD2 (5 bases each). Deletions cut 5 bases from V and 3 bases from J, with 13 bases between. The CDR3 covers 14 residues. CDR1 MDHEN and CDR2 SYDVKM come from the germline V gene. CDR3 sequence (DNA): TGTGCCAGCAGTCCCCGGGGCCTGGAAGAGACCCAGTACTTC. Residues: CASSPRGLEETQYF. Supplemented by reference TRBV28 and TRBJ2-5, the full variable domain reads DVKVTQSSRYLVKRTGEKVFLECVQDMDHENMFWYRQDPGLGLRLIYFSYDVKMKEKGDIPEGYSVSREKKERFSLILESASTNQTSMYLCASSPRGLEETQYFGPGTRLLVL.

The rearrangement joins TRBV15 to TRBJ1-5; TRBD1 matches 8 bases. The CDR3 contains 14 residues. Trimming cost V 0 bases and J 6 bases; bases outside gene matches: 1. CDR1 and CDR2 from the germline V gene are LNHNV and YYDKDF (reference sequence). The CDR3 DNA follows: TGTGCCACCAGCAGAGACAGGGGGCGTCAGCCCCAGCATTTT. Translation: CATSRDRGRQPQHF.

The V call is TRBV5-1, the J call TRBJ2-7; D gene uncertain. This CDR3 contains 14 residues. V was shortened by 1 base and J by 1 base, with 9 bases between the two germline ends. Germline V gene lookup returns CDR1 SGHRS and CDR2 YFSETQ. This chain's CDR3 is CASSLSPGSYEQYF. The DNA for the CDR3 is TGCGCCAGCAGCTTGTCCCCCGGGTCCTACGAGCAGTACTTC.

In this sample, this clone turned up a few times. Other DNA sequences in this sample translate to the same CDR3. The CDR3 region is CSVEDRGEQYF. The CDR3 DNA follows: TGCAGCGTTGAAGATCGCGGCGAGCAGTACTTC. The chain is built from TRBV29-1 and TRBJ2-7, with D unresolved. CDR1 and CDR2 from the germline V gene are SQVTM and ANQGSEA. The CDR3 is 11 amino acids. V was cut by 0 bases and J by 6 bases, with 6 bases left in between.

This clone was seen more than once but under ten times. This chain joins TRBV19 and TRBJ2-7; D not resolved. The CDR3 covers 13 residues. Trimming took off 5 bases at V and 3 bases at J, with 11 bases between the two ends. Germline V gene data show CDR1 as LNHDA and CDR2 as SQIVND (reference sequence). CDR3: CASSYGPDYEQYF. Here the CDR3 DNA reads TGTGCCAGTAGTTACGGACCGGACTACGAGCAGTACTTC.

This clone has just a few counts. This chain joins TRBV21-1 and TRBJ2-6. TRBV21-1 is shown as a pseudogene. This CDR3 region has 11 residues. The CDR3 region is CASVTANVLTF. CDR3 DNA sequence: TGTGCCAGCGTTACGGCCAACGTCCTGACTTTC.

DNA for the CDR3: TGTGCCAGCAGTAACCAGTACGAGCAGTACTTC. This codes for CASSNQYEQYF. This chain uses TRBV7-2 with TRBJ2-7; D not certain. Germline lookup yields CDR1 SGHTA and CDR2 FQGNSA. CDR3 length: 11 amino acids. The V end lost 6 bases, the J end lost 4 bases, and 7 bases lay between the germline ends.

In its sample, this clone was seen a few times. The chain joins TRBV5-1 to TRBJ1-1; TRBD1 matches at 10 bases. CDR1 and CDR2 from the germline V gene are SGHRS and YFSETQ. The CDR3 consists of 14 residues. V dropped 5 bases and J dropped 1; count of bases not matched to a gene: 2. CDR3 amino acids: CASRRDRGNTEAFF. The DNA for the CDR3 is TGCGCCAGCAGGAGGGACAGGGGGAACACTGAAGCTTTCTTT.

V and J are TRBV5-1 and TRBJ2-7; TRBD1 aligns across 8 bases. V dropped 0 bases and J dropped 3; count of bases not matched to a gene: 2. The CDR3 runs to 14 residues. CDR1 SGHRS and CDR2 YFSETQ come from the germline V gene. The CDR3 DNA sequence: TGCGCCAGCAGCTTGGGACAGGGGCACTACGAGCAGTACTTC. Protein product: CASSLGQGHYEQYF. Full variable domain (rest looked up from reference TRBV5-1 and TRBJ2-7): KAGVTQTPRYLIKTRGQQVTLSCSPISGHRSVSWYQQTPGQGLQFLFEYFSETQRNKGNFPGRFSGRQFSNSRSEMNVSTLELGDSALYLCASSLGQGHYEQYFGPGTRLTVT.

The chain is built from TRBV28 and TRBJ2-1; 10 bases align to TRBD2. Trimming at V came to 2 bases and at J to 8 bases, leaving 9 bases not matched to a gene. The germline V gene has CDR1 MDHEN and CDR2 SYDVKM. The CDR3 totals 16 residues. CDR3 nucleotides: TGTGCCAGCAGTTTAACTAGCGGGGATAGAGGATATGAGCAGTTCTTC. Residues: CASSLTSGDRGYEQFF. Looking up the rest from reference TRBV28 and TRBJ2-1 gives the full variable domain: DVKVTQSSRYLVKRTGEKVFLECVQDMDHENMFWYRQDPGLGLRLIYFSYDVKMKEKGDIPEGYSVSREKKERFSLILESASTNQTSMYLCASSLTSGDRGYEQFFGPGTRLTVL.

The chain uses TRBV6-5 and TRBJ2-5; a possible D gene is TRBD1 (5 bases). This CDR3 contains 16 residues. With 2 bases removed from V and 5 bases from J, the gap between germline ends came to 18 bases. Germline lookup yields CDR1 MNHEY and CDR2 SVGAGI. CDR3 region: CASSYGVTGPSETQYF. DNA of the CDR3: TGTGCCAGCAGTTACGGTGTAACAGGACCATCGGAGACCCAGTACTTC.